Below, 6 T cell receptor beta chains from the same sample are listed, as sequenced in a study of T cell changes during pregnancy in multiple sclerosis. Assay used: immunoSEQ multiplex PCR; TCRdb lists only in-frame clones, some missing. The sample has about 70,000 clones, roughly 94% seen once. The starting material was peripheral blood, obtained in the third trimester of pregnancy. All receptors come from a female donor with multiple sclerosis, enrolled in a pregnancy study.

Written as DNA, the CDR3 is TGTGCCAGCAGCTTCCGCGCAGGCCATGGCTACACCTTC. Residues: CASSFRAGHGYTF. The rearrangement joins TRBV7-2 to TRBJ1-2, with unresolved D. The CDR3 is 13 residues long. Germline values: CDR1 SGHTA, CDR2 FQGNSA. Trimming stripped 3 bases from V and 6 bases from J, with 11 bases between.

The rearrangement links TRBV6-1 to TRBJ1-2, with TRBD1 as a possible D gene (5 bases). Germline V CDR1 and CDR2: MNHNS, SASEGT. There are 15 residues in the CDR3. V lost 5 bases, J lost 5 bases, and 18 bases lay in between. CDR3 nucleotide sequence: TGTGCCAGCAGTACCCGATTGGGGGGTGGATATGGCTACACCTTC. Protein sequence: CASSTRLGGGYGYTF.

The CDR3 DNA sequence: TGTGCCAGCAGCAACCGCCGGGTTCTGGCCAAAAACATTCAGTACTTC. It translates to CASSNRRVLAKNIQYF. The V and J genes are TRBV7-8 and TRBJ2-4; D is unresolved. The V end lost 5 bases, the J end lost 1 base, and 15 bases lay between the germline ends. Germline V lookup: CDR1 SGHVS, CDR2 FQNEAQ. The CDR3 totals 16 residues.

The chain joins TRBV18 to TRBJ2-1, with D tentatively TRBD1 (5 bases). The CDR3 extends over 14 amino acids. Trimming took 6 bases from V and 5 from J, leaving 14 bases between them. Germline CDR1 and CDR2: KGHSH and LQKENI. The CDR3 protein is CASSGREVNNEQFF. CDR3 nucleotide sequence: TGTGCCAGCTCGGGCAGGGAAGTGAACAATGAGCAGTTCTTC.

This chain links TRBV10-1 with TRBJ2-3, with a possible D match to TRBD1 (5 bases). From germline, CDR1 is WNHNN and CDR2 SYGVQD (reference sequence). V was shortened by 2 bases and J by 4 bases, with 13 bases between the two germline ends. The length of the CDR3 is 15 residues. CDR3: CASSERGGSPDTQYF. CDR3 DNA: TGCGCCAGCAGTGAGAGGGGCGGATCCCCAGATACGCAGTATTTT.

The chain carries TRBV11-2 and TRBJ2-7; 11 bases match TRBD1. Losses at the gene ends were 8 bases for V and 6 bases for J; bases not matched to a gene: 9. The CDR3 sequence is 14 residues long. Germline V gene data show CDR1 as SGHAT and CDR2 as FQNNGV. CDR3 bases: TGTGCCAGCGCACCCGGGACAGGGGGTTTCGAGCAGTACTTC. As protein: CASAPGTGGFEQYF.